This entry is about one T cell receptor beta chain. As yet, its antigen is unknown. With autoimmune disease history or systemic immunosuppression, patients were excluded. This record belongs to a study of OX40 agonist ivuxolimab in advanced cancers. Study-level findings and limits: At 0.1-3.0 mg/kg, partial responders had clonal expansion among the lowest observed. CD4+ T cells averaged fewer expanded clones than CD8+ T cells.

Assay: immunoSEQ multiplex PCR; the TCRdb copy retains only in-frame clones and omits some. The sample shows roughly 80,000 clones, approximately 89% of them seen only once. The receptor was derived from an adult with an advanced solid tumor such as melanoma, head and neck, liver or kidney cancer. The sample was CD4+ or CD8+ T cells sorted from blood, taken in a trial of the OX40 agonist ivuxolimab.

The CDR3, as DNA: TGCGCCAGCAGTGTATTAAGCTCCTACGAGCAGTACTTC. Its translation: CASSVLSSYEQYF. This rearrangement joins TRBV10-2 to TRBJ2-7, with no clear D. V shed 4 bases and J shed 0 bases, with 7 bases lying between them. CDR1 is WSHSY and CDR2 is SAAADI in the germline V gene. The CDR3 consists of 13 residues.